This TCR beta chain was recorded in a study of CD39 and CD103 CD8 tumor-infiltrating T cells (dated by TCRdb to 2016 to 2018). With regard to the full study: Repertoire comparisons were shown for an HPV-positive HNSCC, an HPV-negative HNSCC, an ovarian cancer and a melanoma patient. Repertoires of CD8 TIL subsets defined by CD103 and CD39 were compared with peripheral memory CD8 T cells by TCRbeta CDR3 deep sequencing. The study at large found these results: Compared with DN and SP CD8 TILs and with blood memory CD8 T cells, DP CD8 TILs appeared more oligoclonal, with the top 30 clonotypes covering about 50-90%. Clonotypes from DP TILs were seldom detected in blood or uninvolved lymph node, while clonotypes from DN TILs overlapped to a large extent with peripheral memory CD8 repertoires.

From around 10,000 to 100,000 sorted cells per subset, genomic DNA was extracted using the DNeasy Blood and Tissue Kit. The TCRbeta V-J or V-D-J regions were sequenced and mapped through the immunoSEQ service, and coverage above 10x per sample was achieved. The published analysis was carried out like this. The analysis included only productive rearrangements exported from the immunoSEQ Analyzer platform, and clonality was assessed using the 500 most abundant clones. Repertoire overlap between populations was quantified with the Morisita-Horn similarity index and the Jaccard index. In about 6 cancer patients, Morisita-Horn similarity was measured between the TCR repertoires of CD8 T-cell subsets. TCRdb limited this immuneACCESS table to in-frame rearrangements with V and J called. A share of clones is missing; checked studies link under half to unresolved V genes, and the rest is unexplained. The DNA gave D and trimming, while V, J and clone size come from that table. Counted in this sample were 15,000 or so clones; 75% to 95% of them appeared once. The ten largest clones capture 4.3% of the sample.

This clone was counted a single time. The target of this receptor is not known. No much larger clone is present one base from it, and per-base qualities are unavailable. V is clipped by 7 bases and J by 5 bases, and the sequence between their germline boundaries is 18 bases long. CDR1 SQVTM and CDR2 ANQGSEA were looked up in the germline V gene. The cysteine opens and the phenylalanine closes a CDR3 of 14 amino acids. The CDR3 DNA has 42 bases and is translated from base 1. At the time of sample collection the patients were not on therapy, although prior treatments varied from chemotherapy, radiotherapy, surgery and immunotherapy to no treatment. After thawing, cells were enriched for T lymphocytes using a negative-selection kit, and EpCAM beads were added for tumor-infiltrating lymphocytes. Memory CD8 T cells were sorted as CD8+CD4-CD45RA- cells regardless of CCR7 expression. Peripheral blood mononuclear cells were isolated by Ficoll-Paque PLUS gradient and cryopreserved before analysis. Populations were sorted on a FACSAria II to 97% to 99% purity, and cell pellets were frozen without culture for TCR sequencing.

The receptor was derived from a human donor with head and neck squamous cell carcinoma. The sample taken for sequencing was CD8+ T cells sorted from blood. In light of the paper, this sample's cell subset or site label describes: total memory CD8 T cells (CD45RA-CCR7+/-) from blood or uninvolved lymph node. The chain is made from TRBV29-1 and TRBJ1-5; no D gene call is confident. Read as DNA, the sequence is TGCAGCGCCTTGACTCCTTTAGGCGATCAGCCCCAGCATTTT. Its translation reads: CSALTPLGDQPQHF.